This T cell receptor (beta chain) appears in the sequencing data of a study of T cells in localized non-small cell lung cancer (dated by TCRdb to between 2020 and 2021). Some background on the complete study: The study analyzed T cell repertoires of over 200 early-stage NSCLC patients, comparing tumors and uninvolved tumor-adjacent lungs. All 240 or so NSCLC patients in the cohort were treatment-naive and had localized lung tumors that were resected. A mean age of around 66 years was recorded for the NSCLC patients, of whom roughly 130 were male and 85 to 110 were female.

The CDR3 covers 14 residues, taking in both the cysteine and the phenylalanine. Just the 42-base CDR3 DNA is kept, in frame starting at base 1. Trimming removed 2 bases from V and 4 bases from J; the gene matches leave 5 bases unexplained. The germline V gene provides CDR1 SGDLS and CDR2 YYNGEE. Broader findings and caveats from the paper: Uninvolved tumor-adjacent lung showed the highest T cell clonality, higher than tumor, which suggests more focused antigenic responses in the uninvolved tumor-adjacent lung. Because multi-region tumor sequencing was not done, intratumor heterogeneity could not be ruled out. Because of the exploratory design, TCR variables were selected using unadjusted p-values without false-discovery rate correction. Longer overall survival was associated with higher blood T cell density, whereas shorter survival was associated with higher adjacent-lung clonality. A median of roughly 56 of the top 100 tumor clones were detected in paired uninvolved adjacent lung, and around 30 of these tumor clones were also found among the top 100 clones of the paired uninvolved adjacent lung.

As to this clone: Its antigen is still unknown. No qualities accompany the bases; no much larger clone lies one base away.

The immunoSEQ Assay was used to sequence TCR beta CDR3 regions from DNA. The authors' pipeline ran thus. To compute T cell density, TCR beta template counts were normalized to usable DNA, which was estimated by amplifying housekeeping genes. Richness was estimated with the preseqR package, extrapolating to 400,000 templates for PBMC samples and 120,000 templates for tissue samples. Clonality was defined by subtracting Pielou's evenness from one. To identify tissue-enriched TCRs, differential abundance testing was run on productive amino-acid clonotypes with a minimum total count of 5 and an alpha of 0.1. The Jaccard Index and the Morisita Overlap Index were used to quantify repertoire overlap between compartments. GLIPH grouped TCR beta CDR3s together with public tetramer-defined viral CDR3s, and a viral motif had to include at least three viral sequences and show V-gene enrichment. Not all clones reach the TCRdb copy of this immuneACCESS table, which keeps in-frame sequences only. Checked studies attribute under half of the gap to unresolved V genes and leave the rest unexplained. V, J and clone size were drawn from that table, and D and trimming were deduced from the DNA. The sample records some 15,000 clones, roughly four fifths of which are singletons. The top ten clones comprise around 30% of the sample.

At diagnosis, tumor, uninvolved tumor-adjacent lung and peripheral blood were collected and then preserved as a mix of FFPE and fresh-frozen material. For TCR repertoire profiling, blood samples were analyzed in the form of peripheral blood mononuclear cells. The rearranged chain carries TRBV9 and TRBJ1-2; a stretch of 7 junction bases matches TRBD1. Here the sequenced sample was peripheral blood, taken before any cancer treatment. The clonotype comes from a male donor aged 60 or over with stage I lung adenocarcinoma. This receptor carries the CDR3 CASSVQGGPYGYTF. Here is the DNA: TGTGCCAGCAGCGTGCAGGGGGGCCCCTATGGCTACACCTTC.